The present T cell receptor (beta chain) was sequenced within a study of identical twins. The germline V gene has CDR1 WSHSY and CDR2 SAAADI. This CDR3 spans 16 amino acids. The V gene lost 2 bases and the J gene lost 4 bases, with 15 bases spanning the gap. Study-wide results and limits: The more abundant beta clonotypes in cord blood had fewer insertions, and memory repertoires did not show this.

This clonotype was detected only a few times. The target antigen is unknown. MiXCR, applied by TCRdb to the 5' RACE reads, yields one record per CDR3 protein. Here the sample spans 100,000 to 110,000 distinct CDR3 sequences, 4.5% to 6.5% being singletons. The sample was memory T cells sorted from blood. The sequence derives from a woman aged 45 to 65 in good health. The rearrangement uses TRBV10-2 and TRBJ2-1; D gene ambiguous. This chain's CDR3 is CASSERKGGLYNEQFF. DNA for the CDR3: TGCGCCAGCAGTGAGAGGAAGGGTGGCCTTTACAATGAGCAGTTCTTC.